The source of this T cell receptor (beta chain) is a study of cytomegalovirus exposure and HLA in healthy donors. Trimming took 4 bases from V and 7 from J, leaving 17 bases between them. The CDR3 runs 14 residues. Germline-derived CDR1 and CDR2 are SGDLS and YYNGEE. This clone was counted only a few times. Primers included in the PCR were 60 Vbeta and 13 Jbeta primers. The repertoire was sequenced with immunoSEQ multiplex PCR; TCRdb's copy has only in-frame clones and lacks some. The table records 90,000 to 120,000 clones, roughly four fifths of them present only once. The sequence came from a man in his late teens or twenties in good health and CMV-seronegative. Sequenced sample: PBMCs. The chain joins TRBV9 to TRBJ2-5, with a weak D call TRBD1 (6 bases). CDR3 sequence reads: CASSPRDNSGTQYF. The CDR3 DNA is TGTGCCAGCAGCCCACGGGACAACTCAGGGACCCAGTACTTC. Full variable domain (remainder filled in from reference TRBV9 and TRBJ2-5): DSGVTQTPKHLITATGQRVTLRCSPRSGDLSVYWYQQSLDQGLQFLIQYYNGEERAKGNILERFSAQQFPDLHSELNLSSLELGDSALYFCASSPRDNSGTQYFGPGTRLLVL.